Below, 15 T cell receptor beta chains from the same sample are listed, as sequenced in a study of CD8 T cells in ankylosing spondylitis. One entry per CDR3 protein, called by TCRdb with MiXCR from the 5' RACE reads. The table shows about 150,000 distinct CDR3 sequences, with around 10% occurring only once. The source material was blood, either unsorted or a sorted T cell fraction (not recorded which). Receptors were obtained from a female donor with ankylosing spondylitis or in good health (not recorded which).

This clonotype was recorded at least ten times. The CDR3: CATSDHGTSDYTDTQYF. CDR3 nucleotides: TGTGCCACCAGTGACCACGGGACTTCCGATTACACAGATACGCAGTATTTT. The chain uses TRBV24-1 and TRBJ2-3; TRBD2 might be the D (6 bases). V gave up 4 bases and J gave up 2 bases, with 18 bases separating them. Germline V gives CDR1 KGHDR, CDR2 SFDVKD. This CDR3 spans 17 amino acids.

This clonotype was seen repeatedly, ten times or more. V usage is TRBV5-6 and J usage is TRBJ1-2; 7 bases are a match to TRBD1. The CDR3 has 13 residues. Losses at the gene ends were 2 bases for V and 7 bases for J; bases not matched to a gene: 5. Germline V CDR1 and CDR2: SGHDT, YYEEEE. The CDR3 sequence is CASSLRQGGGYTF. CDR3 nucleotides: TGTGCCAGCAGCTTAAGACAGGGAGGTGGCTACACCTTC.

This clonotype came up many times. This chain connects TRBV10-3 to TRBJ2-5; 10 bases fit TRBD2. Germline trimming cut 8 bases from V and 5 bases from J; bases unmatched to any gene: 5. CDR1 is ENHRY and CDR2 is SYGVKD in the germline V gene. The CDR3 consists of 13 residues. CDR3 protein: CAILAGEGETQYF. In DNA, the CDR3 is TGTGCCATCCTAGCGGGAGAGGGGGAGACCCAGTACTTC.

This clonotype was recorded at least ten times. This chain uses TRBV5-1 with TRBJ2-7; the D is unclear. Germline CDR1 and CDR2: SGHRS and YFSETQ. This CDR3 is 13 amino acids long. Trimming took 4 bases from V and 2 from J, leaving 10 bases between them. CDR3 protein: CASSPDGTYEQYF. The DNA for the CDR3 is TGCGCCAGCAGCCCTGACGGTACCTACGAGCAGTACTTC. Using reference TRBV5-1 and TRBJ2-7 for the parts outside the CDR3, the full variable domain is KAGVTQTPRYLIKTRGQQVTLSCSPISGHRSVSWYQQTPGQGLQFLFEYFSETQRNKGNFPGRFSGRQFSNSRSEMNVSTLELGDSALYLCASSPDGTYEQYFGPGTRLTVT.

The V gene is TRBV30, the J gene TRBJ2-2, with a weak D call TRBD1 (5 bases). Per the germline V gene, CDR1 is GTSNPN and CDR2 is SVGIG (reference sequence). CDR3 length: 12 amino acids. The CDR3 reads CALPGFTGELFF. The CDR3 nucleotides read TGTGCTTTACCAGGGTTTACCGGGGAGCTGTTTTTT.

This clonotype was seen many times. The V gene is TRBV20-1, the J gene TRBJ1-5, with D possibly matching TRBD1 (6 bases). Trimming pared 2 bases from V and 5 bases from J, leaving 7 bases between. The length of the CDR3 is 12 residues. Germline loops: CDR1 DFQATT, CDR2 SNEGSKA (reference sequence). The CDR3 bases are TGCAGTGCTAGACAGGGGTATCAGCCCCAGCATTTT. Its protein is CSARQGYQPQHF.

In its sample, this clonotype was seen many times. The chain recombines TRBV20-1 with TRBJ2-7; possible D gene TRBD1, 6 bases. Looked up from germline, CDR1 is DFQATT and CDR2 is SNEGSKA (reference sequence). The CDR3 is 13 residues long. With 6 bases removed from V and 2 bases from J, the gap between germline ends came to 14 bases. CDR3 DNA: TGCAGTGCGCTCCCGGGACAAGCCTACGAGCAGTACTTC. Translated: CSALPGQAYEQYF.

This chain links TRBV5-1 with TRBJ2-3; weak D call: TRBD2 (6 bases). CDR3 size: 16 residues. Per germline, CDR1 SGHRS and CDR2 YFSETQ. V lost 0 bases to trimming and J lost 4 bases, with 15 bases between them. The CDR3 sequence is CASSLGGRGFADTQYF. The CDR3, as DNA: TGCGCCAGCAGCTTGGGGGGTCGGGGGTTCGCAGATACGCAGTATTTT. The variable domain in full, with the rest retrieved from reference TRBV5-1 and TRBJ2-3, is KAGVTQTPRYLIKTRGQQVTLSCSPISGHRSVSWYQQTPGQGLQFLFEYFSETQRNKGNFPGRFSGRQFSNSRSEMNVSTLELGDSALYLCASSLGGRGFADTQYFGPGTRLTVL.

This clonotype was detected many times. The chain carries TRBV29-1 and TRBJ1-1, with 7 bases matching TRBD1. With V trimmed by 5 bases and J by 3 bases, 6 bases remained unmatched. The CDR3 runs to 13 residues. Germline values: CDR1 SQVTM, CDR2 ANQGSEA. The CDR3 loop reads CSVHIQGYTEAFF. The CDR3 nucleotides read TGCAGCGTTCACATACAGGGGTACACTGAAGCTTTCTTT.

This clonotype was counted at least ten times. The chain combines TRBV18 with TRBJ1-1, with D possibly matching TRBD1 (5 bases). CDR1 and CDR2 (germline): KGHSH, LQKENI. V lost 3 bases and J 2 bases, leaving 16 bases between the germline ends. The CDR3 is 16 amino acids. The chain's CDR3 is CASSPTGRPSNTEAFF. For the CDR3, the DNA is TGTGCCAGCTCACCCACGGGGCGACCGTCTAACACTGAAGCTTTCTTT.

This clonotype was detected ten times or more. This chain links TRBV10-1 with TRBJ2-2; 7 nucleotides line up with TRBD2. Trimming removed 6 bases from V and 0 bases from J; junction bases left unmatched: 10. CDR1 WNHNN and CDR2 SYGVQD come from the germline V gene (reference sequence). The CDR3 length is 17 residues. CDR3 sequence: CASRGGSSGANTGELFF. The DNA for the CDR3 is TGCGCCAGCAGGGGAGGGAGCAGCGGAGCGAACACCGGGGAGCTGTTTTTT.

This chain uses TRBV4-2 with TRBJ2-1; perhaps TRBD2 as D (7 bases). The CDR3 runs 15 residues. Germline V gives CDR1 LGHNA, CDR2 YNFKEQ. The V gene lost 4 bases and the J gene lost 4 bases, with 14 bases spanning the gap. The CDR3 DNA sequence: TGTGCCAGCAGCCCCTGGGGGGGCGGTTACAATGAGCAGTTCTTC. It is translated as CASSPWGGGYNEQFF.

This chain joins TRBV19 and TRBJ2-7, with D perhaps matching TRBD2 (6 bases). The germline V and J ends were trimmed by 5 bases and 2 bases, with 16 bases remaining between them. The CDR3 spans 15 residues. Germline assignment: CDR1 LNHDA and CDR2 SQIVND (reference sequence). The CDR3 is CASSSSASDTYEQYF. As DNA, the CDR3 is TGTGCCAGTAGTTCTTCGGCTAGCGACACCTACGAGCAGTACTTC.

The chain carries TRBV10-3 and TRBJ2-5; possibly TRBD1 or TRBD2 for D (6 bases each). The germline V gene has CDR1 ENHRY and CDR2 SYGVKD. Trimming cost V 11 bases and J 2 bases, with 12 bases left between them. This CDR3 contains 12 residues. CDR3 coding DNA: TGTGCCCTGGGGGGCCATCAAGAGACCCAGTACTTC. Translation: CALGGHQETQYF.

This clonotype appeared many times. This chain links TRBV6-2 or TRBV6-3 with TRBJ2-7, with a possible D match to TRBD1 (6 bases). The germline CDR1 and CDR2 sequences are MNHEY and SVGEGT. The V end lost 2 bases, the J end lost 0 bases, and 8 bases lay between the germline ends. The CDR3 sequence is 14 residues long. In nucleotides, the CDR3 is TGTGCCAGCAGTTACGAGGGGGACTCCTACGAGCAGTACTTC. This gives the protein CASSYEGDSYEQYF.